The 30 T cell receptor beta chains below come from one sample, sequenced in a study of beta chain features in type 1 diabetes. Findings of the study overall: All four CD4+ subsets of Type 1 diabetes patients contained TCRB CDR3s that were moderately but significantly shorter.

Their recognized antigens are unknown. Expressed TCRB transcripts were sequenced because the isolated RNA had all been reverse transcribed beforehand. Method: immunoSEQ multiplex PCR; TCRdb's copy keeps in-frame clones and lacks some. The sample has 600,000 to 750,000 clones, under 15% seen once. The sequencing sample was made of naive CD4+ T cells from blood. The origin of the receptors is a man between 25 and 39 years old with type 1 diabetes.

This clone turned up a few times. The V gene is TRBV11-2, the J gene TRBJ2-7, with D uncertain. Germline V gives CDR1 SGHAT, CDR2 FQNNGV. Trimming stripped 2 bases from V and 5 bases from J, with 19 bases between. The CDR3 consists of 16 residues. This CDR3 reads CASSLLEATEGNEQYF. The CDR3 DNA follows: TGTGCCAGCAGCTTATTAGAAGCGACTGAAGGCAACGAGCAGTACTTC.

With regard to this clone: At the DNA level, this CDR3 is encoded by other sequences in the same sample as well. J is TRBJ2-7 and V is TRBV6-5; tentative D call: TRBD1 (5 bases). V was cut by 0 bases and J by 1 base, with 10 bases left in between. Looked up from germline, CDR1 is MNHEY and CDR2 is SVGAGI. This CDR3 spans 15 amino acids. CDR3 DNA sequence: TGTGCCAGCAGTTACTCGAAGGCAGGGTCCTACGAGCAGTACTTC. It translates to CASSYSKAGSYEQYF.

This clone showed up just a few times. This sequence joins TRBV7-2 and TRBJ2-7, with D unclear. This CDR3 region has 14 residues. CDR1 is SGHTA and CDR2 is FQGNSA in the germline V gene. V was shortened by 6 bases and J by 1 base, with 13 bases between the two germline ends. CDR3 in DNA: TGTGCCAGCAGAGAAACAGTCAGTTCCTACGAGCAGTACTTC. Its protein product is CASRETVSSYEQYF. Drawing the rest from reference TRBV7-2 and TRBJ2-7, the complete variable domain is GAGVSQSPSNKVTEKGKDVELRCDPISGHTALYWYRQSLGQGLEFLIYFQGNSAPDKSGLPSDRFSAERTGGSVSTLTIQRTQQEDSAVYLCASRETVSSYEQYFGPGTRLTVT.

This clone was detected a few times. The CDR3 reads CASSPSKNQPQHF. The CDR3 DNA is TGTGCCAGCAGCCCGAGTAAGAATCAGCCCCAGCATTTT. V and J are TRBV13 and TRBJ1-5; D unclear. Germline V gene data show CDR1 as PRHDT and CDR2 as FYEKMQ (reference sequence). This CDR3 is 13 amino acids long. Trimming cost V 5 bases and J 4 bases, with 9 bases left between them.

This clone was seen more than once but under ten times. In DNA form, the CDR3 reads TGCGCCAGCAGTCAATCGGGGACAGGGAATGATCGCGCGGCTGAAGCTTTCTTT. Translating it yields CASSQSGTGNDRAAEAFF. This rearrangement joins TRBV23-1 to TRBJ1-1, with TRBD1 matching over 9 bases. TRBV23-1 is flagged as an ORF with uncertain function. The CDR3 loop spans 18 amino acids. V trimming: 0 bases; J trimming: 6 bases; junction bases outside the gene matches: 14.

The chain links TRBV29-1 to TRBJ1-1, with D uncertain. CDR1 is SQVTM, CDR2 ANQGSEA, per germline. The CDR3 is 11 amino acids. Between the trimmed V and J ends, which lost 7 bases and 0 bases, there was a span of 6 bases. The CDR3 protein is CSASMNTEAFF. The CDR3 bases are TGCAGCGCCTCCATGAACACTGAAGCTTTCTTT.

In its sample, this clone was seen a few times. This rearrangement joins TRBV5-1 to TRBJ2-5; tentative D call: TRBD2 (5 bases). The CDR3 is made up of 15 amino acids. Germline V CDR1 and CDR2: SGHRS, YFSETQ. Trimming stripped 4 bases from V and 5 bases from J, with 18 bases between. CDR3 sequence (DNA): TGCGCCAGCAGCGACCGGGCCCTCGGCGGGGAGACCCAGTACTTC. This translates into CASSDRALGGETQYF.

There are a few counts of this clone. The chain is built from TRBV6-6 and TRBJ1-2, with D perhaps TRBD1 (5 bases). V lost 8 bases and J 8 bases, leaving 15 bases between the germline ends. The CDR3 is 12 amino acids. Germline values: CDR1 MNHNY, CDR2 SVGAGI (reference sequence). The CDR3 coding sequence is TGTGCCAGCGCCGAACGGGGACGCGGCTACACCTTC. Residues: CASAERGRGYTF.

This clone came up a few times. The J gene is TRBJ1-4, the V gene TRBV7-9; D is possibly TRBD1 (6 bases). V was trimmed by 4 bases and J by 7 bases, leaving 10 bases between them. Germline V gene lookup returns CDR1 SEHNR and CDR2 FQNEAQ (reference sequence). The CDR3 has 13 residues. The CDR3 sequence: CASSSRGGEKLFF. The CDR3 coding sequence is TGTGCCAGCAGCTCCAGGGGAGGTGAAAAACTGTTTTTT.

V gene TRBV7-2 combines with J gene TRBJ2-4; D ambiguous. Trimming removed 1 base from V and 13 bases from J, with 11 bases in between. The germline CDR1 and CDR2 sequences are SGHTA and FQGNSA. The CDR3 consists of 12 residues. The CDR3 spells CASSLGRPPQYF. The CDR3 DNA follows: TGTGCCAGCAGCTTAGGCCGGCCCCCCCAGTACTTC.

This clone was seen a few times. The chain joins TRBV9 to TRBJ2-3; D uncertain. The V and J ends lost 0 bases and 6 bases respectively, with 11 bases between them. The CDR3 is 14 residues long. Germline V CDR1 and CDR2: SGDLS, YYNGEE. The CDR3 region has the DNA TGTGCCAGCAGCGTAGCACTACCCAAGGATACGCAGTATTTT. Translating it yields CASSVALPKDTQYF.

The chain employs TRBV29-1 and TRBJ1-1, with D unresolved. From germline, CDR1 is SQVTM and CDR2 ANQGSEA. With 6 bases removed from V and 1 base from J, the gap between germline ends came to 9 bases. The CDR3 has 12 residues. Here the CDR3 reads CSVRTWNTEAFF. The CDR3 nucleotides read TGCAGCGTGCGAACGTGGAACACTGAAGCTTTCTTT.

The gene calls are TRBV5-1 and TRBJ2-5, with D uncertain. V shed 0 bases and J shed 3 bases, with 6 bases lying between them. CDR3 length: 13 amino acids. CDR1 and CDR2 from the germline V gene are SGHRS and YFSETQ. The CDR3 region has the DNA TGCGCCAGCAGCTTGGCCGAGGAAGAGACCCAGTACTTC. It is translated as CASSLAEEETQYF.

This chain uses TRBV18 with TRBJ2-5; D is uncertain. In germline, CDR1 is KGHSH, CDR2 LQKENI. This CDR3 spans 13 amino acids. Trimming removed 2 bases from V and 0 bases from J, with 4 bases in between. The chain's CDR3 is CASSPDHQETQYF. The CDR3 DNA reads TGTGCCAGCTCACCAGACCACCAAGAGACCCAGTACTTC.

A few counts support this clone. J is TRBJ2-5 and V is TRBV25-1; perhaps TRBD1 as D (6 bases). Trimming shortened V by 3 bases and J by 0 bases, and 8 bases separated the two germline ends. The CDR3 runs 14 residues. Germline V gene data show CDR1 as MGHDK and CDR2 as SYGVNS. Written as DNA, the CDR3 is TGTGCCAGCAGTGACAACAGGGACCAAGAGACCCAGTACTTC. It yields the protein CASSDNRDQETQYF.

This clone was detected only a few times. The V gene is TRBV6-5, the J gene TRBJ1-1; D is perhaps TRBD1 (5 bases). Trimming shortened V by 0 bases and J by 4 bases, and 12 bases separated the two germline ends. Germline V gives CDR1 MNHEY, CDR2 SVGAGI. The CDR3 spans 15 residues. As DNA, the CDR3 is TGTGCCAGCAGTTACTCACCTCTCGGGGGCACTGAAGCTTTCTTT. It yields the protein CASSYSPLGGTEAFF.

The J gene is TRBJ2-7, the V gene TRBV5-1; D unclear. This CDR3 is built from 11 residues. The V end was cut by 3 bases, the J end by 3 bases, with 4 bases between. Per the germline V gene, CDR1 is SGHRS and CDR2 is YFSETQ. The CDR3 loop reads CASSSYYEQYF. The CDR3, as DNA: TGCGCCAGCAGCTCCTACTACGAGCAGTACTTC.

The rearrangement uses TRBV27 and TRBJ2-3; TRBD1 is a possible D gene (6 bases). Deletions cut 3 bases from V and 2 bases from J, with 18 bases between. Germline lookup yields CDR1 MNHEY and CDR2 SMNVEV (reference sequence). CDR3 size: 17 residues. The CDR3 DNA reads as TGTGCCAGCAGTTTCTCGGGGACAACTTGGGACACAGATACGCAGTATTTT. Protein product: CASSFSGTTWDTDTQYF.

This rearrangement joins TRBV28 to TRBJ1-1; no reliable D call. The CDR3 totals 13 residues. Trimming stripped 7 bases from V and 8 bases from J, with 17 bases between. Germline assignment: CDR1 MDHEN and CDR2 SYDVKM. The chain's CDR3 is CASTSQDPSEAFF. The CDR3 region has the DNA TGTGCCAGCACCTCCCAGGATCCTTCCGAAGCTTTCTTT.

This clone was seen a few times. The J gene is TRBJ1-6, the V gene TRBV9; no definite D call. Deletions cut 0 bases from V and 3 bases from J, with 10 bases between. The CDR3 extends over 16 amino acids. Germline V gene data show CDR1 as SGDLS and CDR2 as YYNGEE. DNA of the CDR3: TGTGCCAGCAGCGTAGGAGGGAGCAGCTATAATTCACCCCTCCACTTT. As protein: CASSVGGSSYNSPLHF.

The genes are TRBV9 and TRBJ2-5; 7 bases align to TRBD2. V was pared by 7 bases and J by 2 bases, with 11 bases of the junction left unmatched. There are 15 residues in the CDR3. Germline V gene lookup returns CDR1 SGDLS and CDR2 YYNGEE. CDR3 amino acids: CASSRGGDRQETQYF. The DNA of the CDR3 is TGTGCCAGCTCCCGCGGGGGAGACAGACAAGAGACCCAGTACTTC.

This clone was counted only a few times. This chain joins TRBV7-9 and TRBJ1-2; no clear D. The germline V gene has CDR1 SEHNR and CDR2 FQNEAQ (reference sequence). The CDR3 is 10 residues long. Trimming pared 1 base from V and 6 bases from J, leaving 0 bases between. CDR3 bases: TGTGCCAGCAGCTTAGATGGCTACACCTTC. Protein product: CASSLDGYTF.

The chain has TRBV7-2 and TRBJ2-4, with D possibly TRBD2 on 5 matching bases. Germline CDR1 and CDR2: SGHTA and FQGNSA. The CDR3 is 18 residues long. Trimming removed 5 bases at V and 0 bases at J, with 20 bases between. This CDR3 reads CASSQFTEAVIAKNIQYF. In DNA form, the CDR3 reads TGTGCCAGCAGCCAATTTACGGAGGCCGTAATAGCCAAAAACATTCAGTACTTC.

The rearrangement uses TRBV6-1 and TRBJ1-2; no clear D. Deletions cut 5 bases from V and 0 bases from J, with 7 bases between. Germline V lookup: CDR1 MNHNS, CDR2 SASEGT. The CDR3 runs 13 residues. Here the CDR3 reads CASSPTANYGYTF. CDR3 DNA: TGTGCCAGCAGTCCGACGGCTAACTATGGCTACACCTTC.

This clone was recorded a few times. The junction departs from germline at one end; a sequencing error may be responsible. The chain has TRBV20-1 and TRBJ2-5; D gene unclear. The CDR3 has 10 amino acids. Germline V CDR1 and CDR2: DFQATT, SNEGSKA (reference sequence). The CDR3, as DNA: TGCAGTGCTGTGATGGAGAGCCAGTACTTC. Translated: CSAVMESQYF.

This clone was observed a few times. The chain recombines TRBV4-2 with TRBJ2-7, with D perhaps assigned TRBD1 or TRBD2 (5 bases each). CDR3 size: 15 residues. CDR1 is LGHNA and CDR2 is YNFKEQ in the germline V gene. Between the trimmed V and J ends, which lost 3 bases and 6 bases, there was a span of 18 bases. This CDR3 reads CASSQQSARGGEQYF. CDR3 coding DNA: TGTGCCAGCAGCCAGCAATCCGCGAGGGGTGGCGAGCAGTACTTC.

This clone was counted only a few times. DNA of the CDR3: TGTGCCATCAGTCGGACAACGGCTACTAACTATGGCTACACCTTC. Residues: CAISRTTATNYGYTF. The rearrangement joins TRBV10-3 to TRBJ1-2, with TRBD1 as a possible D gene (5 bases). The CDR3 is 15 amino acids. V was pared by 5 bases and J by 0 bases, with 13 bases between. Germline loops: CDR1 ENHRY, CDR2 SYGVKD.

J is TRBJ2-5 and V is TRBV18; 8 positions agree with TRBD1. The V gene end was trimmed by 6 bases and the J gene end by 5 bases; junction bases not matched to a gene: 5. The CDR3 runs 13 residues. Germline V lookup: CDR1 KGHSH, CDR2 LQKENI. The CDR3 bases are TGTGCCAGCTCCCCAGGGGGCCTGGAGACCCAGTACTTC. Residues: CASSPGGLETQYF.

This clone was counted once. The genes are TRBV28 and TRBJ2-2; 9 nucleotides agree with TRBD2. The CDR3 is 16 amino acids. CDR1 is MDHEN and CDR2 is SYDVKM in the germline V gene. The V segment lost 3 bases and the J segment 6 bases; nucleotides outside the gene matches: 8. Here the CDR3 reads CASSFGGGAPAGELFF. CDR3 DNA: TGTGCCAGCAGTTTTGGCGGGGGGGCCCCCGCCGGGGAGCTGTTTTTT.

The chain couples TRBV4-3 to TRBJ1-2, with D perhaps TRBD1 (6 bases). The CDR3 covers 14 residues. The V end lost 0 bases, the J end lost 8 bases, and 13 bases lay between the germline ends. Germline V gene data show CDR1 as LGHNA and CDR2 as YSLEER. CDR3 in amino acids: CASSQDKDSRGYTF. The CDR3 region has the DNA TGCGCCAGCAGCCAAGATAAGGACAGCAGGGGCTACACCTTC.